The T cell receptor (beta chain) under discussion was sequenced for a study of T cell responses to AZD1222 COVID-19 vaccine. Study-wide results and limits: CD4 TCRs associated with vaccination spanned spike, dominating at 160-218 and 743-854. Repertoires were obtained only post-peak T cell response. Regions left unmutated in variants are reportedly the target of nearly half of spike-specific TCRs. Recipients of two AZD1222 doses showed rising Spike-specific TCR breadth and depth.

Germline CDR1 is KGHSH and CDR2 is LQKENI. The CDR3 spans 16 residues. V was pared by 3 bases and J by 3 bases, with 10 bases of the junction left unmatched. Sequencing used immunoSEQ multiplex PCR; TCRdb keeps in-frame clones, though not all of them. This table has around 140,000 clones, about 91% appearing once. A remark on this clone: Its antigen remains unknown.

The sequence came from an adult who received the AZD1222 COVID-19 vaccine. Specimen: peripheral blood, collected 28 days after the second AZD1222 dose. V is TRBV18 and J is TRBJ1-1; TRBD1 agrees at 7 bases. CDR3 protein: CASSPLRGVGDTEAFF. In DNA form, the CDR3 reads TGTGCCAGCTCACCGCTCAGGGGGGTGGGTGACACTGAAGCTTTCTTT.